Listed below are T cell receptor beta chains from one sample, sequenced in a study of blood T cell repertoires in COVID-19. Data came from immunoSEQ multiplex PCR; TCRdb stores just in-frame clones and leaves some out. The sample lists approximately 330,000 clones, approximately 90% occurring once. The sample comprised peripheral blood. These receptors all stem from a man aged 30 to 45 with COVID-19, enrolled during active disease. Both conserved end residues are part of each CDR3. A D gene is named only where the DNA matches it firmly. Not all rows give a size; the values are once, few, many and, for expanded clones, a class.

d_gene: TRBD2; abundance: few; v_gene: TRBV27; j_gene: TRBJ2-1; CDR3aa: CASSLSPSAGGLANNEQFF; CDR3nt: TGTGCCAGCAGTTTATCTCCGTCGGCTGGGGGACTAGCGAATAATGAGCAGTTCTTC
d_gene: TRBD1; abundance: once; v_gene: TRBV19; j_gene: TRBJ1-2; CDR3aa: CASSVASSQGAGYGYTF; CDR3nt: TGTGCCAGTAGTGTCGCAAGCTCACAGGGGGCCGGCTATGGCTACACCTTC
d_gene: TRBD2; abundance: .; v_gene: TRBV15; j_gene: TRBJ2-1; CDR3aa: CATSQRGPYNEQFF; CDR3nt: TGTGCCACCAGCCAGCGGGGGCCGTACAATGAGCAGTTCTTC
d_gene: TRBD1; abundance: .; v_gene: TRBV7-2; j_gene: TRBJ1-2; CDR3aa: CASSPRTGYYGYTF; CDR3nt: TGTGCCAGCAGCCCGCGGACAGGGTACTATGGCTACACCTTC
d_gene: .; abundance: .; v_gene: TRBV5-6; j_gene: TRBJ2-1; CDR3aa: CASSFSFDNEQFF; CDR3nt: TGTGCCAGCAGCTTCAGTTTCGACAATGAGCAGTTCTTC
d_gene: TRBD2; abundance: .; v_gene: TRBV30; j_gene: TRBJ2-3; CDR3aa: CAWSVLSGTGTDTQYF; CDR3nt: TGTGCCTGGAGTGTCCTTAGCGGGACCGGCACAGATACGCAGTATTTT
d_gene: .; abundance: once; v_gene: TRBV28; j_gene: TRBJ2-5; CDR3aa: CASSFIEGRRETQYF; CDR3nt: TGTGCCAGCAGTTTTATAGAGGGCCGGAGAGAGACCCAGTACTTC
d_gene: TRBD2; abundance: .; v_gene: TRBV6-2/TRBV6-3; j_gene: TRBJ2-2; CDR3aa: CASSYVRGGADTGELFF; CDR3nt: TGTGCCAGCAGTTACGTTCGCGGGGGGGCGGATACCGGGGAGCTGTTTTTT
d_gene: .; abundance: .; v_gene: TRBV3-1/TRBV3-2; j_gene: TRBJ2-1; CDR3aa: CASSQEDGSSYNEQFF; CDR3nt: TGTGCCAGCAGCCAGGAGGACGGCAGCTCCTACAATGAGCAGTTCTTC
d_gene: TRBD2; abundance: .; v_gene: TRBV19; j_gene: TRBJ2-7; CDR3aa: CASSISGRDYEQYF; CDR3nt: TGTGCCAGTAGTATTAGCGGGAGGGACTACGAGCAGTACTTC
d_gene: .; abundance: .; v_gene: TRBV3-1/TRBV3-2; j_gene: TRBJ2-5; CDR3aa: CASSPGHKQETQYF; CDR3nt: TGTGCCAGCAGCCCCGGACACAAACAAGAGACCCAGTACTTC
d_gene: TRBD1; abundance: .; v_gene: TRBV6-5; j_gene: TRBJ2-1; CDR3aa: CASRPGQGAYNEQFF; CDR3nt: TGTGCCAGCAGGCCGGGACAGGGGGCCTACAATGAGCAGTTCTTC
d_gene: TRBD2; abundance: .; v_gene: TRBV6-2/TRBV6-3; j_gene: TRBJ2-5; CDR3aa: CASSVASGGLETQYF; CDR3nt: TGTGCCAGCAGTGTGGCTAGCGGGGGGTTAGAGACCCAGTACTTC
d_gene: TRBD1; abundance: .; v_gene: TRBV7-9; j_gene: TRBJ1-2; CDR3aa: CASSWGDRENYGYTF; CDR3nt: TGTGCCAGCAGCTGGGGGGACAGGGAGAACTATGGCTACACCTTC
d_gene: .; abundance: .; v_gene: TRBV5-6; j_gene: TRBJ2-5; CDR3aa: CASSLYEETQYF; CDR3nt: TGTGCCAGCAGCTTGTATGAAGAGACCCAGTACTTC
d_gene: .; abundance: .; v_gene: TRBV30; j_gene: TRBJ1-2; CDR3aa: CAWSAGVGAYGYTF; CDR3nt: TGTGCCTGGAGTGCGGGAGTTGGGGCCTATGGCTACACCTTC
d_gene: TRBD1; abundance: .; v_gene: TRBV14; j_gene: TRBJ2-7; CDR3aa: CASSSHYRGFEQYF; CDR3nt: TGTGCCAGCAGCTCTCACTACAGGGGGTTCGAGCAGTACTTC
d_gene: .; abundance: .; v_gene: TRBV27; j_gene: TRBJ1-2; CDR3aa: CASSFQPGVGYTF; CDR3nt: TGTGCCAGCAGTTTTCAACCTGGAGTGGGCTACACCTTC
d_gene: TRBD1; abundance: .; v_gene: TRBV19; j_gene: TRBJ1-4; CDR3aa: CASSRRDRGYEKLFF; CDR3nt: TGTGCCAGTAGTCGCCGGGACAGGGGGTATGAAAAACTGTTTTTT
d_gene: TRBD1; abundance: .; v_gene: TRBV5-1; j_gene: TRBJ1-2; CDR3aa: CASSEQGASGYTF; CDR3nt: TGCGCCAGCAGCGAGCAGGGGGCGTCAGGCTACACCTTC
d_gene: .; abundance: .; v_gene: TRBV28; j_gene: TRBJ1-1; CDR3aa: CASSLQGPEAFF; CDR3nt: TGTGCCAGCAGTCTTCAGGGTCCCGAAGCTTTCTTT
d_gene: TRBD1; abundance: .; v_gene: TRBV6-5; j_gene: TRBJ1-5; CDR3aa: CASSGTGHQPQHF; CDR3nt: TGTGCCAGCAGCGGGACAGGGCACCAGCCCCAGCATTTT
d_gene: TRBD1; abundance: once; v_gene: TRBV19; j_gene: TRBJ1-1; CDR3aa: CASSIGDRVNTEAFF; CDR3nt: TGTGCCAGTAGTATAGGGGACAGAGTGAACACTGAAGCTTTCTTT
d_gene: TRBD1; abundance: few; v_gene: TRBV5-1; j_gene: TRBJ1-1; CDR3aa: CASSLAPGGNTEAFF; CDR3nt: TGCGCCAGCAGCTTGGCGCCAGGGGGGAACACTGAAGCTTTCTTT
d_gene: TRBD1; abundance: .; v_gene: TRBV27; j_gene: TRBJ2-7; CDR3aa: CASSLFGYRGPSYEQYF; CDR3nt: TGTGCCAGCAGTTTATTTGGGTACAGGGGGCCCTCCTACGAGCAGTACTTC
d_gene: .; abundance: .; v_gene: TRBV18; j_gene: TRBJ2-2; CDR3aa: CASSPQTNTGELFF; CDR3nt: TGTGCCAGCTCCCCCCAGACTAACACCGGGGAGCTGTTTTTT
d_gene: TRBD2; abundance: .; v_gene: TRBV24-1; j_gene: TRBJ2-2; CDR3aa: CATSDFWTSGGKRDTGELFF; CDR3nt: TGTGCCACCAGTGATTTCTGGACTAGCGGGGGGAAACGAGACACCGGGGAGCTGTTTTTT